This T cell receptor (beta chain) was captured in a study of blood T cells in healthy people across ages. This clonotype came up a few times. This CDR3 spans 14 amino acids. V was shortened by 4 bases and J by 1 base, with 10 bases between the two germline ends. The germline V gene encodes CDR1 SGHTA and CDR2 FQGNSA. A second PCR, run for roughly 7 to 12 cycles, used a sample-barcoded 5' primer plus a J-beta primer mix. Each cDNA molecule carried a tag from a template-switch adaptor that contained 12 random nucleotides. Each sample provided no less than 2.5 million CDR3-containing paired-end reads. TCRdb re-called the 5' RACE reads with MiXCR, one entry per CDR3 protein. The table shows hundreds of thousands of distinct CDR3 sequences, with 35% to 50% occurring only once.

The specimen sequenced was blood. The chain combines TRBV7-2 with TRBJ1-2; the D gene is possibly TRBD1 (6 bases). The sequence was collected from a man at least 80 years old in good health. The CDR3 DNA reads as TGTGCCAGCAGCTATCGGACAGTTAACTATGGCTACACCTTC. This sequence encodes CASSYRTVNYGYTF.